A selection of T cell receptor beta chains follows, all from one sample in a study of monozygotic twins with cystic fibrosis. Profiled with immunoSEQ multiplex PCR; TCRdb holds only in-frame clones, not every one. The sample includes more than 9,000 clones, over 99% of them seen just once. The sequenced material came from blood. All receptors derive from a man between 18 and 35 years old with cystic fibrosis. CDR3s include the opening cysteine and the closing phenylalanine or tryptophan. The D gene is left open where the match is weak. Size is stated for part of the rows, as once, few or many counts, or as a class when the clone is expanded.

>TRBV20-1|TRBJ1-1|-|-
CSAEDKTEAFF
TGCAGTGCTGAGGATAAGACTGAAGCTTTCTTT
>TRBV30|TRBJ2-5|-|-
CAWSLFHQPYETQYF
TGTGCCTGGAGTTTATTCCACCAGCCGTATGAGACCCAGTACTTC
>TRBV15|TRBJ2-7|-|-
CATSGRTASYEQYF
TGTGCCACCAGCGGGAGGACAGCCTCCTACGAGCAGTACTTC
>TRBV5-1|TRBJ2-5|-|-
CASSQGGEETQYF
TGCGCCAGCAGTCAGGGGGGGGAAGAGACCCAGTACTTC
>TRBV4-1|TRBJ2-7|-|-
CASSQVLGSYEQYF
TGCGCCAGCAGCCAAGTCCTGGGCAGCTACGAGCAGTACTTC
>TRBV9|TRBJ2-5|once|-
CASSPRGSGQETQYF
TGTGCCAGCAGCCCCCGGGGAAGCGGCCAAGAGACCCAGTACTTC
>TRBV10-3|TRBJ2-7|-|TRBD1
CAISDPGTGVNEQYF
TGTGCCATCAGTGACCCCGGGACAGGGGTCAACGAGCAGTACTTC
>TRBV5-4|TRBJ2-7|-|TRBD2
CASSLFSGVGEQYF
TGTGCCAGCAGCTTGTTTAGCGGGGTGGGGGAGCAGTACTTC
>TRBV5-1|TRBJ2-2|-|-
CASSLFFVDGGSNTGELFF
TGCGCCAGCAGCTTGTTTTTTGTGGACGGAGGATCGAACACCGGGGAGCTGTTTTTT
>TRBV7-2|TRBJ1-2|-|-
CASSLGDKVDTF
TGTGCCAGCAGCTTAGGGGACAAGGTAGACACCTTC
>TRBV19|TRBJ2-2|-|-
CAAGLQGPNTGELFF
TGTGCGGCGGGTCTACAGGGACCCAACACCGGGGAGCTGTTTTTT
>TRBV29-1|TRBJ1-2|-|-
CSVEDLRVSYTF
TGCAGCGTTGAAGATCTTAGGGTTAGCTACACCTTC
>TRBV30|TRBJ1-2|-|-
CAWSVNPEEGYTF
TGTGCCTGGAGTGTAAATCCGGAGGAGGGCTACACCTTC
>TRBV27|TRBJ1-1|-|-
CASSGRGTPRSGTEAFF
TGTGCCAGCAGTGGCCGAGGGACGCCCAGGTCGGGCACTGAAGCTTTCTTT
>TRBV5-4|TRBJ2-7|-|-
CASSLETSRARHEQYF
TGTGCCAGCAGCTTGGAAACTTCCAGGGCGCGGCACGAGCAGTACTTC
>TRBV27|TRBJ2-7|-|-
CASSSTRSYEQYF
TGTGCCAGCAGTTCGACTAGGTCCTACGAGCAGTACTTC
>TRBV6-5|TRBJ2-1|-|TRBD1
CASRTQGIYNEQFF
TGTGCCAGCAGGACACAGGGGATATACAATGAGCAGTTCTTC
>TRBV11-3|TRBJ1-1|-|-
CASSLRNTEAFF
TGTGCCAGCAGCCTGAGGAACACTGAAGCTTTCTTT
>TRBV7-9|TRBJ2-5|-|-
CASSPGNGETQYF
TGTGCCAGCAGCCCTGGGAATGGAGAGACCCAGTACTTC
>TRBV5-1|TRBJ1-1|once|-
CASSWGQDTEAFF
TGCGCCAGCAGCTGGGGTCAGGACACTGAAGCTTTCTTT
>TRBV6-1|TRBJ2-7|-|-
CASSDVGPPYEQYF
TGTGCCAGCAGTGATGTTGGACCCCCTTACGAGCAGTACTTC
>TRBV5-1|TRBJ2-2|-|-
CASSEGVRNTGELFF
TGCGCCAGCAGTGAGGGGGTCCGTAACACCGGGGAGCTGTTTTTT
>TRBV2|TRBJ1-2|-|-
CASSEGNPQGYTF
TGTGCCAGCAGTGAAGGGAATCCGCAGGGCTACACCTTC
>TRBV6-5|TRBJ2-6|-|-
CASSYSVRSGANVLTF
TGTGCCAGCAGTTACTCGGTCCGCTCTGGGGCCAACGTCCTGACTTTC
>TRBV4-3|TRBJ2-7|-|-
CASSPYPKGAYEQYF
TGCGCCAGCAGCCCCTATCCGAAGGGAGCCTACGAGCAGTACTTC
>TRBV6-1|TRBJ2-7|-|-
CASSEAYSYEQYF
TGTGCCAGCAGTGAGGCGTATAGCTACGAGCAGTACTTC
>TRBV27|TRBJ2-1|once|-
CASSFVRARSYNEQFF
TGTGCCAGCAGTTTCGTCCGGGCGAGATCCTACAATGAGCAGTTCTTC
>TRBV4-3|TRBJ1-2|-|TRBD1
CASGDRGLGYTF
TGCGCCAGCGGGGACAGGGGGCTTGGCTACACCTTC
>TRBV11-1|TRBJ2-1|-|TRBD2
CASSWGLADHENEQFF
TGTGCCAGCAGCTGGGGACTAGCGGACCACGAGAACGAGCAGTTCTTC
>TRBV7-7|TRBJ2-2|-|-
CASSLVEQVNTGELFF
TGTGCTAGCAGCTTAGTGGAGCAGGTGAACACCGGGGAGCTGTTTTTT
>TRBV5-1|TRBJ2-3|-|-
CASSLGGPWSDTRYF
TGCGCCAGCAGCTTGGGGGGGCCGTGGTCAGATACGAGGTATTTT
>TRBV30|TRBJ2-5|-|-
CAWKQGQETQYF
TGTGCCTGGAAACAGGGCCAAGAGACCCAGTACTTC
>TRBV5-1|TRBJ2-5|-|-
CASSSSSAARGLNGETQYF
TGCGCCAGCAGCTCCTCCTCCGCGGCGAGGGGGTTGAATGGGGAGACCCAGTACTTC
>TRBV4-2|TRBJ1-1|-|-
CASSQVKGRDAEAFF
TGTGCCAGCAGCCAAGTTAAGGGCAGGGACGCTGAAGCTTTCTTT